This entry lists 4 T cell receptor beta chains sequenced from one sample in a study of OX40 agonist ivuxolimab in advanced cancers. The method was immunoSEQ multiplex PCR; TCRdb's version includes in-frame clones alone and lacks a portion of them. The data show 60,000 or so clones, 85% to 90% seen once. The input for sequencing was CD4+ or CD8+ T cells sorted from blood, taken in a trial of the OX40 agonist ivuxolimab. The source of these receptors is an adult with an advanced solid tumor such as melanoma, head and neck, liver or kidney cancer.

The rearrangement links TRBV5-6 to TRBJ2-7; maybe TRBD1 (5 bases). The CDR3 length is 14 residues. V gave up 4 bases and J gave up 2 bases, with 13 bases separating them. Germline V lookup: CDR1 SGHDT, CDR2 YYEEEE. CDR3 DNA sequence: TGTGCCAGCAGCCGCTCAGGGTCACCCTACGAGCAGTACTTC. This codes for CASSRSGSPYEQYF.

The chain recombines TRBV9 with TRBJ2-7; TRBD1 aligns across 9 bases. This CDR3 has 15 amino acids. The trim removed 3 bases at V and 4 bases at J, leaving 8 bases unmatched. CDR1 and CDR2 (germline): SGDLS, YYNGEE. CDR3 bases: TGTGCCAGCAGCGCCGGGACAGGGTTATCGTACGAGCAGTACTTC. Protein: CASSAGTGLSYEQYF.

The V call is TRBV19, the J call TRBJ2-7, with D unresolved. The CDR3 is 17 residues long. CDR1 LNHDA and CDR2 SQIVND come from the germline V gene (reference sequence). V gave up 2 bases and J gave up 2 bases, with 19 bases separating them. DNA of the CDR3: TGTGCCAGTAGTATATCGATCGGAGATGGCCCGCCCTACGAGCAGTACTTC. It encodes CASSISIGDGPPYEQYF.

The chain is built from TRBV6-5 and TRBJ2-7, with D unclear. The length of the CDR3 is 11 residues. The V gene's germline CDR1 is MNHEY and CDR2 SVGAGI. V was cut by 7 bases and J by 6 bases, with 10 bases left in between. The CDR3 region is CASTRGSEQYF. CDR3 sequence (DNA): TGTGCCAGCACCCGCGGAAGCGAGCAGTACTTC.